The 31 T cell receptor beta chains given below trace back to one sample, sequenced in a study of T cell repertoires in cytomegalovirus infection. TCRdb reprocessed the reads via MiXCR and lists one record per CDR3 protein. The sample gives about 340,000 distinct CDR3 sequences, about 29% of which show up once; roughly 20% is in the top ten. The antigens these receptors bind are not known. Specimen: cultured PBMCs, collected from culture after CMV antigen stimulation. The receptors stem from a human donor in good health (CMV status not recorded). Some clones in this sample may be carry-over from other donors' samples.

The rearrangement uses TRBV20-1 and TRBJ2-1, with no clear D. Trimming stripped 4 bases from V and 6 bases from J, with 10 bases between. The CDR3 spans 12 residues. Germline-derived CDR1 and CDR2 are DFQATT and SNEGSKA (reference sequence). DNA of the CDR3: TGCAGTGCTATGCCCTGGAGCAATGAGCAGTTCTTC. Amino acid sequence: CSAMPWSNEQFF.

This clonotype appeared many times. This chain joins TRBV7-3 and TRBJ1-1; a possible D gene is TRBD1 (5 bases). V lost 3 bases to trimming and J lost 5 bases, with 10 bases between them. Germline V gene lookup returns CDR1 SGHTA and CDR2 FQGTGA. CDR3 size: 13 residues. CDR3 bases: TGTGCCAGCAGCTTGGGGGATGGAACTGAAGCTTTCTTT. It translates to CASSLGDGTEAFF. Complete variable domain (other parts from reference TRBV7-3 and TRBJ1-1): GAGVSQTPSNKVTEKGKYVELRCDPISGHTALYWYRQSLGQGPEFLIYFQGTGAADDSGLPNDRFFAVRPEGSVSTLKIQRTERGDSAVYLCASSLGDGTEAFFGQGTRLTVV.

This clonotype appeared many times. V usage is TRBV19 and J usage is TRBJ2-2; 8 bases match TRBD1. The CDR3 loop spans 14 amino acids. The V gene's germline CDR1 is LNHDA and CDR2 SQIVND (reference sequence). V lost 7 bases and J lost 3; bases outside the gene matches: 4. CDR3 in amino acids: CASNRQGYTGELFF. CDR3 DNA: TGTGCCAGTAACCGACAGGGGTACACCGGGGAGCTGTTTTTT.

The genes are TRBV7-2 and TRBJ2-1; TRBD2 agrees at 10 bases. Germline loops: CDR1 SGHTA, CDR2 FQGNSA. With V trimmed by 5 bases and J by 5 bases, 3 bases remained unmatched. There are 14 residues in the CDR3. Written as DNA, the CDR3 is TGTGCCAGCAGCCCCGGGACTAGCGACAATGAGCAGTTCTTC. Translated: CASSPGTSDNEQFF.

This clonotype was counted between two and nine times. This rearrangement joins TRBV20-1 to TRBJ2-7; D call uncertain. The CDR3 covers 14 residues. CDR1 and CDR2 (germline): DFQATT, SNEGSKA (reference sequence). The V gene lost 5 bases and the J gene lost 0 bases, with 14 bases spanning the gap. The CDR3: CSARADQTSYEQYF. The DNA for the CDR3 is TGCAGTGCTCGGGCGGACCAAACCTCCTACGAGCAGTACTTC.

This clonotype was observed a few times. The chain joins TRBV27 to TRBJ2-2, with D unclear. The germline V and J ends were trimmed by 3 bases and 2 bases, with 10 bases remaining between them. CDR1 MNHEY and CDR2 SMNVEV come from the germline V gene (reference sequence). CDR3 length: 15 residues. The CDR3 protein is CASSFGLTNTGELFF. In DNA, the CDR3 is TGTGCCAGCAGTTTTGGCCTAACCAACACCGGGGAGCTGTTTTTT.

CDR3 sequence: CASSWGQRARDEQFF. Here the CDR3 DNA reads TGTGCCAGCAGTTGGGGACAACGCGCGCGCGATGAGCAGTTCTTC. The chain carries TRBV28 and TRBJ2-1; D is possibly TRBD1 (6 bases). The V end was cut by 4 bases, the J end by 8 bases, with 18 bases between. The CDR3 sequence is 15 residues long. Germline V gene sequence: CDR1 MDHEN, CDR2 SYDVKM.

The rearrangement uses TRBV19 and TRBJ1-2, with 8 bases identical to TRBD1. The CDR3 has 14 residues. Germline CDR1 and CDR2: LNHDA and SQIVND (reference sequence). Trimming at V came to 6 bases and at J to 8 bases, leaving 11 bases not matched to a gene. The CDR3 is CASRAGQAAGGYTF. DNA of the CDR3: TGTGCCAGTAGAGCGGGACAGGCCGCGGGAGGCTACACCTTC.

This chain's CDR3 is CASSILQGGDGYTF. CDR3 in DNA: TGTGCCAGTAGTATTCTCCAGGGCGGTGATGGCTACACCTTC. V gene TRBV19 combines with J gene TRBJ1-2, with D perhaps matching TRBD1 (5 bases). This CDR3 comprises 14 residues. V was trimmed by 3 bases and J by 6 bases, leaving 14 bases between them. Germline assignment: CDR1 LNHDA and CDR2 SQIVND (reference sequence).

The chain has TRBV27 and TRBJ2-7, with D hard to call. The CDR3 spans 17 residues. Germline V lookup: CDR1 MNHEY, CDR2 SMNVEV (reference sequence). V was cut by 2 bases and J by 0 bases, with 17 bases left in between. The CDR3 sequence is CASSLRFRETTSYEQYF. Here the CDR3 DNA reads TGTGCCAGCAGTTTAAGGTTTAGGGAAACGACCTCCTACGAGCAGTACTTC.

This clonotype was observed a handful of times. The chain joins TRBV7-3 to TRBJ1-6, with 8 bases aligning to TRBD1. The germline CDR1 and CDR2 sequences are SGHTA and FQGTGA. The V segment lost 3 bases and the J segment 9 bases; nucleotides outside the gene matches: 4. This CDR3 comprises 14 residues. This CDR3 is CASSLGQDGSPLHF. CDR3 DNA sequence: TGTGCCAGCAGCTTGGGACAGGACGGTTCACCCCTCCACTTT.

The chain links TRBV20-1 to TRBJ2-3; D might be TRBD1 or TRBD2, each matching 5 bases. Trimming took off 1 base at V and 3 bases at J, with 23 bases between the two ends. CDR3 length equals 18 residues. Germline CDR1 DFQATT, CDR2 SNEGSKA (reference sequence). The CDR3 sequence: CSARGFGGTAVETDTQYF. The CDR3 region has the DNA TGCAGTGCTAGAGGCTTTGGGGGTACCGCGGTCGAGACAGATACGCAGTATTTT.

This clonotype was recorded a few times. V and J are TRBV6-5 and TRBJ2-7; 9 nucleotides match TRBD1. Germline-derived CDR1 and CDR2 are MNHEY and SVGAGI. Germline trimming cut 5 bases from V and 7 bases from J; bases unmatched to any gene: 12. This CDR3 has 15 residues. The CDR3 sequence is CASSNPDRGLGEQYF. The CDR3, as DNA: TGTGCCAGCAGTAACCCGGACAGGGGATTGGGGGAGCAGTACTTC.

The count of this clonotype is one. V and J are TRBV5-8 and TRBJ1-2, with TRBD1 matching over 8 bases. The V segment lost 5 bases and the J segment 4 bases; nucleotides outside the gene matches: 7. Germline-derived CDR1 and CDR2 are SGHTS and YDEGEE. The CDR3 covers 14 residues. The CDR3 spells CASSTGQALYGYTF. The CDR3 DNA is TGTGCCAGCAGTACGGGACAGGCTCTCTATGGCTACACCTTC.

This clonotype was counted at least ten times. The CDR3 spells CASTEGLTQNEQFF. In nucleotides, the CDR3 is TGTGCCAGCACCGAGGGACTCACCCAGAATGAGCAGTTCTTC. The chain combines TRBV12-3 or TRBV12-4 with TRBJ2-1, with D perhaps TRBD2 (6 bases). The ends were cut back, 7 bases at V and 7 bases at J, with 17 bases in the middle. The CDR3 spans 14 residues.

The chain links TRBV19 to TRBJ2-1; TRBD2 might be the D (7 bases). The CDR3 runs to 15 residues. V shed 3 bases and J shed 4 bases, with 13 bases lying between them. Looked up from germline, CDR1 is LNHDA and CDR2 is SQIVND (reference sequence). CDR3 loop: CASSMGAGEYNEQFF. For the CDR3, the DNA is TGTGCCAGTAGTATGGGGGCGGGAGAGTACAATGAGCAGTTCTTC.

DNA for the CDR3: TGTGCCAGCAGCTTCCAAGGGGTTGGAAACACCATATATTTT. Its protein product is CASSFQGVGNTIYF. The chain is built from TRBV7-2 and TRBJ1-3, with D perhaps TRBD1 (5 bases). This CDR3 has 14 residues. V was shortened by 3 bases and J by 3 bases, with 9 bases between the two germline ends. Germline CDR1 is SGHTA and CDR2 is FQGNSA.

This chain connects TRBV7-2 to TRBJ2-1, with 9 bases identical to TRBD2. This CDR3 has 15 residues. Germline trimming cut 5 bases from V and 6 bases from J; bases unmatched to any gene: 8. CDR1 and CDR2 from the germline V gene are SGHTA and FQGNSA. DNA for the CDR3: TGTGCCAGCAGCCTTGGACTAGCGAGGCTCAATGAGCAGTTCTTC. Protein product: CASSLGLARLNEQFF.

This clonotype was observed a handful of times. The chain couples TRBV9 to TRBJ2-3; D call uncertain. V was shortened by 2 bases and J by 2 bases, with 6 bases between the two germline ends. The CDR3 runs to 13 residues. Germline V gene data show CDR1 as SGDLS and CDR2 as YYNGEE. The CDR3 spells CASSVADTDTQYF. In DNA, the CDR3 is TGTGCCAGCAGCGTGGCAGACACAGATACGCAGTATTTT.

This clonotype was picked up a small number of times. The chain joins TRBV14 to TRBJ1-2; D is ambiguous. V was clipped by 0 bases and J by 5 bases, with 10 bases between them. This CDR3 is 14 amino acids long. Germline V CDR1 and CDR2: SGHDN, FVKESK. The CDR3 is CASSQDLTEYGYTF. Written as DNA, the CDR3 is TGTGCCAGCAGCCAAGATCTAACAGAGTATGGCTACACCTTC.

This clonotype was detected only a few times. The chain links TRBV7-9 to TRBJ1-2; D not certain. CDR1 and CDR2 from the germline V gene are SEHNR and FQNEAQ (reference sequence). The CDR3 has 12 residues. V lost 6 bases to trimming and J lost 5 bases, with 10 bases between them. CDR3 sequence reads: CASRVDVYGYTF. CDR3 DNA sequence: TGTGCCAGCAGGGTAGATGTGTATGGCTACACCTTC.

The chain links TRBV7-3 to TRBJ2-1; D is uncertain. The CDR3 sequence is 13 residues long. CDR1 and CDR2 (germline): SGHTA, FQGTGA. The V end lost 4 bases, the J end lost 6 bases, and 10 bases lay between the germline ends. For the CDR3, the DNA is TGTGCCAGCAGCTCCTCCCACGGCAATGAGCAGTTCTTC. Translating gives CASSSSHGNEQFF.

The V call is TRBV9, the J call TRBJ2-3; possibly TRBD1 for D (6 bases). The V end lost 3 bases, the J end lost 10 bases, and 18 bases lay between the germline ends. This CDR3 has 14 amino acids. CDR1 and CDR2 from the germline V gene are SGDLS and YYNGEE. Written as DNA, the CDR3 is TGTGCCAGCAGCGGGGGGCTCTACCACCCGGCGCAGTATTTT. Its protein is CASSGGLYHPAQYF.

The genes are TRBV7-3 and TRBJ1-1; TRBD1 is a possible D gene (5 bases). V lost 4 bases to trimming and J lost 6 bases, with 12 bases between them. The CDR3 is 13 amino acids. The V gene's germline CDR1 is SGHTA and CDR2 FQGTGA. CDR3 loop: CASSSGGGAEAFF. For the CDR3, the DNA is TGTGCCAGCAGCTCCGGGGGGGGTGCTGAAGCTTTCTTT.

The DNA for the CDR3 is TGCGCCAGCAGCTTGGGGGACACGAACACTGAAGCTTTCTTT. This translates into CASSLGDTNTEAFF. The V and J genes are TRBV5-1 and TRBJ1-1; the D gene is possibly TRBD1 (6 bases). The V and J ends lost 0 bases and 1 base respectively, with 7 bases between them. Germline loops: CDR1 SGHRS, CDR2 YFSETQ. The CDR3 runs 14 residues.

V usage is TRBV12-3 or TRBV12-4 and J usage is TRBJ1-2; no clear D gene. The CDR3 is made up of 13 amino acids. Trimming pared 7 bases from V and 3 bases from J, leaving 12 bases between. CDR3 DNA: TGTGCCAGCAACTCACCGGGAGACTATGGCTACACCTTC. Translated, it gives CASNSPGDYGYTF.

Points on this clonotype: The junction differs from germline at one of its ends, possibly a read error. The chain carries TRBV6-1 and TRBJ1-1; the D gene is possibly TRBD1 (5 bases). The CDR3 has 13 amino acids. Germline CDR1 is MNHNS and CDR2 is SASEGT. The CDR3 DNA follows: TGTGCCAGCAGGGAAGGGGCCCTCACTGAAGCTTTCTTT. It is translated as CASREGALTEAFF.

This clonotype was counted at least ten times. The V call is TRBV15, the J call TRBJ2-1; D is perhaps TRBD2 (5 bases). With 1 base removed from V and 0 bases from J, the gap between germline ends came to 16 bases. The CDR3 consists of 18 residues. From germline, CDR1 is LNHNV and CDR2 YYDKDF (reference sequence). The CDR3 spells CATSRGKGGPRSYNEQFF. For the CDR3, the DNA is TGTGCCACCAGCAGAGGGAAAGGCGGGCCTCGCTCCTACAATGAGCAGTTCTTC.

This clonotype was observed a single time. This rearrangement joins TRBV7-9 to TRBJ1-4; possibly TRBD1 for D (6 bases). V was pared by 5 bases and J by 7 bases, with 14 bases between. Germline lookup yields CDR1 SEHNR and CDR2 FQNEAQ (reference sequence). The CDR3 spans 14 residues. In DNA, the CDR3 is TGTGCCAGCAGCCCAGGGGTGAGGATTGAAAAACTGTTTTTT. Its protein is CASSPGVRIEKLFF.

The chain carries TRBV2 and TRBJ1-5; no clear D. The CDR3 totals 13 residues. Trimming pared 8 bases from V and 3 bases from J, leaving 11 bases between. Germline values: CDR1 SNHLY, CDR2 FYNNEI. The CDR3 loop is CASSYSPNQPQHF. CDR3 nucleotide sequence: TGTGCCAGCTCCTATTCACCCAATCAGCCCCAGCATTTT.

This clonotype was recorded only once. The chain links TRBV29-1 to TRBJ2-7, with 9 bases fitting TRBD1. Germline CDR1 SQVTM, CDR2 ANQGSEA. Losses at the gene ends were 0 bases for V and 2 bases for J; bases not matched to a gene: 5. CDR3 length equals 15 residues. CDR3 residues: CSVEDNRGPPYEQYF. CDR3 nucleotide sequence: TGCAGCGTTGAAGACAACAGGGGGCCACCCTACGAGCAGTACTTC.